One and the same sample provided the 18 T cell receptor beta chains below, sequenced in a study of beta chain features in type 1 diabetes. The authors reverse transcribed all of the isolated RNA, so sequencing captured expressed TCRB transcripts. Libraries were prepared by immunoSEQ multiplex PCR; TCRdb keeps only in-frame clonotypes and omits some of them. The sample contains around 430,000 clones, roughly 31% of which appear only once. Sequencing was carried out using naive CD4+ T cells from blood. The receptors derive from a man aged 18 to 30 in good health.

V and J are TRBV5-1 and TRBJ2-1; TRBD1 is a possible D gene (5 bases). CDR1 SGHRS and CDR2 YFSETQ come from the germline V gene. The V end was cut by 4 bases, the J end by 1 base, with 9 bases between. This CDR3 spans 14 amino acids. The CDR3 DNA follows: TGCGCCAGCAGCCCTGGGGCGTCCTACAATGAGCAGTTCTTC. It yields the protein CASSPGASYNEQFF.

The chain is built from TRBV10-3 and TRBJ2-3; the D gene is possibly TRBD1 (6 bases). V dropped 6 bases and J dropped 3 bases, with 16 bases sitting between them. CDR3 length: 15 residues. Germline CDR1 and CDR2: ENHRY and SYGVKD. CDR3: CAIRGTGSRTDTQYF. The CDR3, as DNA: TGTGCCATCAGGGGCACAGGGTCGCGAACAGATACGCAGTATTTT.

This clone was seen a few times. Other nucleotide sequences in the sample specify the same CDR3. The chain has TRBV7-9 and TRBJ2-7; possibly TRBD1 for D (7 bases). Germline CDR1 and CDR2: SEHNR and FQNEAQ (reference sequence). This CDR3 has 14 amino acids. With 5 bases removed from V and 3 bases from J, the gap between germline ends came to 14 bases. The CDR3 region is CASSPRDRIYEQYF. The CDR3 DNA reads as TGTGCCAGCAGCCCGCGGGACAGAATCTACGAGCAGTACTTC. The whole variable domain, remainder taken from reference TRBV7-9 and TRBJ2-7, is DTGVSQNPRHKITKRGQNVTFRCDPISEHNRLYWYRQTLGQGPEFLTYFQNEAQLEKSRLLSDRFSAERPKGSFSTLEIQRTEQGDSAMYLCASSPRDRIYEQYFGPGTRLTVT.

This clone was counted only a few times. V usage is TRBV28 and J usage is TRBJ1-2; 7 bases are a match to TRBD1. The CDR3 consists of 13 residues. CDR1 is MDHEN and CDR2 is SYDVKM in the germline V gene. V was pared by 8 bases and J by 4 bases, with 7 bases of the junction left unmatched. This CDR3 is CASATGIAYGYTF. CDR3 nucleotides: TGTGCCAGCGCGACAGGGATAGCCTATGGCTACACCTTC.

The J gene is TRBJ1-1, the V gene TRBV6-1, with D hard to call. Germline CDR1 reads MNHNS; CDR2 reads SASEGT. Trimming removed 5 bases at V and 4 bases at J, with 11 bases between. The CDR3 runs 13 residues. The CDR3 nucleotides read TGTGCCAGCAGTACCCCCGGGAGCACTGAAGCTTTCTTT. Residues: CASSTPGSTEAFF.

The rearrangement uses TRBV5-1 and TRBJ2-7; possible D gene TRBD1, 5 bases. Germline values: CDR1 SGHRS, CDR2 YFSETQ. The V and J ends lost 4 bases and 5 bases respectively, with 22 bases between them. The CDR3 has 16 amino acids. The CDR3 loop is CASSSDSSLSIHEQYF. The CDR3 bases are TGCGCCAGCAGCAGTGACAGTAGCCTTTCAATCCACGAGCAGTACTTC.

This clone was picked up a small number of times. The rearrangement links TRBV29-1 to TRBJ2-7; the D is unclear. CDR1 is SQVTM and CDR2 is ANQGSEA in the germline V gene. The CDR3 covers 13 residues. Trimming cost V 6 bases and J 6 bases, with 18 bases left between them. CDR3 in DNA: TGCAGCGTCTTTACTCGGCTGGCACGCGAGCAGTACTTC. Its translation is CSVFTRLAREQYF.

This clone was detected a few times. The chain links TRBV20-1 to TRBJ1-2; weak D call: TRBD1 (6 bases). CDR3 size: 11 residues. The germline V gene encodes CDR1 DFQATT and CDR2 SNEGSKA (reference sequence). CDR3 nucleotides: TGCAGGGTCCTGGACAGCTATGGCTACACCTTC. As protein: CRVLDSYGYTF.

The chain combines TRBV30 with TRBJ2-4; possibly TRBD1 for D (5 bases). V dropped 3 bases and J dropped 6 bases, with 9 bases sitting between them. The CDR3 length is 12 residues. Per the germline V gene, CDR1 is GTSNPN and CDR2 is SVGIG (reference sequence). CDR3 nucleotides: TGTGCCTGGAGCAAGACAGTAAACATTCAGTACTTC. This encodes CAWSKTVNIQYF. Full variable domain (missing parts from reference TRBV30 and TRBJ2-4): SQTIHQWPATLVQPVGSPLSLECTVEGTSNPNLYWYRQAAGRGLQLLFYSVGIGQISSEVPQNLSASRPQDRQFILSSKKLLLSDSGFYLCAWSKTVNIQYFGAGTRLSVL.

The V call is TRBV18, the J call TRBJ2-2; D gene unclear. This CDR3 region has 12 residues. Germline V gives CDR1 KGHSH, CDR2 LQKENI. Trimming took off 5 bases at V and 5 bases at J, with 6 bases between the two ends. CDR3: CASSNRTGELFF. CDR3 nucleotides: TGTGCCAGCTCAAATCGGACCGGGGAGCTGTTTTTT.

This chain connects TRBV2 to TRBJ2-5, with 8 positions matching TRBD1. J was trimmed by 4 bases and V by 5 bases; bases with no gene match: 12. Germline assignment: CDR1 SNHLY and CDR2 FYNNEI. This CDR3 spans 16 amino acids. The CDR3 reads CASSNERSRGPETQYF. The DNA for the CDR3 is TGTGCCAGCAGTAATGAGAGGTCCAGGGGGCCAGAGACCCAGTACTTC.

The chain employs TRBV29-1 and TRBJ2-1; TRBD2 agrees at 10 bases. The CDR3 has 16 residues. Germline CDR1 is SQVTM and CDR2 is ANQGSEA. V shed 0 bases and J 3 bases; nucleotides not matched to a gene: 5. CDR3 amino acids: CSVEEGLAGVYNEQFF. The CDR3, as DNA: TGCAGCGTTGAAGAGGGGCTAGCGGGAGTCTACAATGAGCAGTTCTTC.

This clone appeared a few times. CDR3 DNA: TGTGCCAGCAGCCCACGGGAATGGGAGACCCAGTACTTC. The encoded protein is CASSPREWETQYF. V gene TRBV7-3 combines with J gene TRBJ2-5; D may be TRBD2 (5 bases). CDR1 SGHTA and CDR2 FQGTGA come from the germline V gene. This CDR3 is built from 13 residues. The V gene lost 5 bases and the J gene lost 5 bases, with 12 bases spanning the gap.

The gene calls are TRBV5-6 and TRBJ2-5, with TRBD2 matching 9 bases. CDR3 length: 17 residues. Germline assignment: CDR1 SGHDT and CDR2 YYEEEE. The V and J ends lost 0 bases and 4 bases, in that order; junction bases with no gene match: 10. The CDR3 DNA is TGTGCCAGCAGCTTGGTGGCTAGCGGGGCCGCCCGAGAGACCCAGTACTTC. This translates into CASSLVASGAARETQYF.

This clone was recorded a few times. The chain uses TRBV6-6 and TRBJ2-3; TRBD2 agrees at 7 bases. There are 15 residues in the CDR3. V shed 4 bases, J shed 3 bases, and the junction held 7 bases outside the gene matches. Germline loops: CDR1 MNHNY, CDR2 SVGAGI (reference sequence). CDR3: CASSSSGIGTDTQYF. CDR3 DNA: TGTGCCAGCAGTTCCAGCGGGATTGGAACAGATACGCAGTATTTT.

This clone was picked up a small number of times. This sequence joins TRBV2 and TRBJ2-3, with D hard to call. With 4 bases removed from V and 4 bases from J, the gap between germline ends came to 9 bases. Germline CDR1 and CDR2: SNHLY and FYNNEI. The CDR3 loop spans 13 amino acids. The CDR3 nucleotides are TGTGCCAGCAGTGCGGGTCGGGCAGATACGCAGTATTTT. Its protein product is CASSAGRADTQYF.

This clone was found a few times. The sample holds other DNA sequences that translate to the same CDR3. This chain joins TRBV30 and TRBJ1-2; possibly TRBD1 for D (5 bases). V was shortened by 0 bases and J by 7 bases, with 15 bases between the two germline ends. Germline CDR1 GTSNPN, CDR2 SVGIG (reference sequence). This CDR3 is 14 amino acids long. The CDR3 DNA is TGTGCCTGGAGTGTACTAGGGGCGGGGAGTGGCTACACCTTC. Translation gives CAWSVLGAGSGYTF.

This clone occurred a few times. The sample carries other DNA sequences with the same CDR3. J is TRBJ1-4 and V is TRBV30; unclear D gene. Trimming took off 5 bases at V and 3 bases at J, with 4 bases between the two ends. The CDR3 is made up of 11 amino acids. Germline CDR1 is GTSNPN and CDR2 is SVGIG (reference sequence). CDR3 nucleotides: TGTGCCTGGTCACCTAATGAAAAACTGTTTTTT. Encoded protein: CAWSPNEKLFF.